What follows are 13 T cell receptor beta chains derived from one specimen sequenced in a study of cytomegalovirus exposure and HLA in healthy donors. 60 Vbeta and 13 Jbeta primers were used in PCR. Assay used: immunoSEQ multiplex PCR; TCRdb lists only in-frame clones, some missing. This table holds under 200,000 clones, around 75% found once. Sequenced: PBMCs. The origin of the receptors is a woman younger than 45 in good health and CMV-seropositive.

This chain links TRBV29-1 with TRBJ1-1; TRBD1 agrees at 11 bases. J was trimmed by 4 bases and V by 6 bases; bases with no gene match: 7. This CDR3 region has 14 residues. The V gene's germline CDR1 is SQVTM and CDR2 ANQGSEA. CDR3 in amino acids: CSVDRGRAATEAFF. The CDR3 nucleotides are TGCAGCGTGGACAGGGGGCGAGCGGCCACTGAAGCTTTCTTT.

Only one count was recorded for this clone. The V gene is TRBV10-3, the J gene TRBJ2-7, with a tentative D call TRBD2 (5 bases). The V gene's germline CDR1 is ENHRY and CDR2 SYGVKD. Trimming pared 2 bases from V and 2 bases from J, leaving 13 bases between. This CDR3 region has 15 residues. The CDR3 region has the DNA TGTGCCATCAGTGAGCTTGACCCGGGGACCTACGAGCAGTACTTC. This codes for CAISELDPGTYEQYF.

The chain is built from TRBV6-5 and TRBJ1-1; D remains ambiguous. Germline CDR1 and CDR2: MNHEY and SVGAGI. V lost 0 bases, J lost 1 base, and 9 bases lay in between. The CDR3 is made up of 15 amino acids. CDR3 residues: CASSYSWAANTEAFF. CDR3 nucleotides: TGTGCCAGCAGTTACTCATGGGCAGCGAACACTGAAGCTTTCTTT.

V gene TRBV7-6 combines with J gene TRBJ1-1; a weak D match, TRBD1 (5 bases). V lost 1 base and J lost 3, with 6 bases in between. CDR1 and CDR2 (germline): SGHVS, FNYEAQ. The CDR3 contains 13 residues. The CDR3 DNA reads TGTGCCAGCAGCTTAGGACAGTACACTGAAGCTTTCTTT. It yields the protein CASSLGQYTEAFF.

This chain connects TRBV9 to TRBJ2-7; tentative D call: TRBD1 (6 bases). This CDR3 spans 16 amino acids. Germline V gene sequence: CDR1 SGDLS, CDR2 YYNGEE. The V end lost 4 bases, the J end lost 2 bases, and 19 bases lay between the germline ends. This CDR3 reads CASSLSRDTDPYEQYF. The CDR3 bases are TGTGCCAGCAGCCTCAGCCGGGACACGGATCCCTACGAGCAGTACTTC.

Worth noting for this clone: At one boundary the junction diverges from the germline segment, which might be a read error. The genes are TRBV5-1 and TRBJ2-1, with D possibly matching TRBD1 (5 bases). Germline V gene data show CDR1 as SGHRS and CDR2 as YFSETQ. The CDR3 loop spans 14 amino acids. DNA for the CDR3: TGCGCCAGCAGCTTGGGGGGCTCCTCCAATGAGCAGTTCTTC. This translates into CASSLGGSSNEQFF.

The chain combines TRBV2 with TRBJ2-3, with D perhaps matching TRBD2 (6 bases). The ends were cut back, 4 bases at V and 3 bases at J, with 11 bases in the middle. This CDR3 is built from 14 residues. Germline V gene data show CDR1 as SNHLY and CDR2 as FYNNEI. CDR3 loop: CASSVTSGTDTQYF. DNA of the CDR3: TGTGCCAGCAGTGTGACTAGTGGAACAGATACGCAGTATTTT.

This clone was observed a few times. The V call is TRBV11-2, the J call TRBJ1-1, with a tentative D call TRBD1 (5 bases). CDR3 length: 16 amino acids. Per germline, CDR1 SGHAT and CDR2 FQNNGV. The ends were cut back, 8 bases at V and 1 base at J, with 20 bases in the middle. The CDR3 region has the DNA TGTGCCAGCTCGCTCCGGACACCACAAGGGAACACTGAAGCTTTCTTT. Protein: CASSLRTPQGNTEAFF.

The chain uses TRBV5-1 and TRBJ1-1; D not resolved. V lost 2 bases and J lost 1, with 9 bases in between. Germline CDR1 SGHRS, CDR2 YFSETQ. CDR3 length equals 14 residues. CDR3 protein: CASSFREPNTEAFF. The DNA for the CDR3 is TGCGCCAGCAGCTTCCGGGAACCGAACACTGAAGCTTTCTTT.

The V and J genes are TRBV2 and TRBJ1-4; TRBD1 matches 7 bases. Germline CDR1 SNHLY, CDR2 FYNNEI. The junction had 11 bases not matched to a gene; V was cut back by 5 bases and J by 8 bases. The CDR3 is made up of 15 amino acids. Here the CDR3 DNA reads TGTGCCAGCAGTACCAACAGGGGTGAAAGCGAAAAACTGTTTTTT. It specifies CASSTNRGESEKLFF.

This chain links TRBV9 with TRBJ2-7; 10 bases map to TRBD2. The CDR3 has 19 amino acids. Germline V gives CDR1 SGDLS, CDR2 YYNGEE. V lost 4 bases, J lost 4 bases, and 20 bases stayed unmatched. CDR3 nucleotide sequence: TGTGCCAGCAGCACCCTCGACCAGCGGGAGGGCATGTGGTTATACGAGCAGTACTTC. Its protein product is CASSTLDQREGMWLYEQYF.

This chain links TRBV6-1 with TRBJ2-5; a weak D match, TRBD1 (6 bases). The CDR3 extends over 12 amino acids. The germline V and J ends were trimmed by 5 bases and 5 bases, with 9 bases remaining between them. Germline V lookup: CDR1 MNHNS, CDR2 SASEGT. The CDR3 is CASSNQGETQYF. For the CDR3, the DNA is TGTGCCAGCAGTAACCAGGGGGAGACCCAGTACTTC.

The chain is built from TRBV29-1 and TRBJ2-7; 8 nucleotides match TRBD1. The CDR3 sequence is 12 residues long. CDR1 SQVTM and CDR2 ANQGSEA come from the germline V gene. With V trimmed by 7 bases and J by 6 bases, 8 bases remained unmatched. The CDR3 nucleotides read TGCAGCGCCCGGGACAGGTGGACCGAGCAGTACTTC. Amino acids: CSARDRWTEQYF.